A selection of T cell receptor beta chains follows, all from one sample in a study of blood T cell repertoires in COVID-19. Clones were read by immunoSEQ multiplex PCR, and TCRdb kept only the in-frame ones, dropping some. The sample records some 80,000 clones, approximately 85% being singletons. The specimen was peripheral blood. The receptors stem from a man aged 50-60 years with COVID-19, enrolled during active disease. Both conserved end residues are part of each CDR3. A D gene is named only where the DNA matches it firmly. The listing skips clone size in some rows; elsewhere it reads once, few, many or a size class.

few	TRBD1	TRBJ1-4	TRBV29-1	TGCAGCGCTCGGGTCTCAGGGGGAGAAAAACTGTTTTTT	CSARVSGGEKLFF
-	-	TRBJ2-7	TRBV11-3	TGTGCCAGCAGCGGGGGGACCGTACCCTACGAGCAGTACTTC	CASSGGTVPYEQYF
-	TRBD1	TRBJ1-1	TRBV30	TGTGCCTGGAGCGGGCGCGACAGGGTCGGCACTGAAGCTTTCTTT	CAWSGRDRVGTEAFF
-	-	TRBJ2-5	TRBV12-3/TRBV12-4	TGTGCCAGCAGTTTTGTAAGGGGAGAGACCCAGTACTTC	CASSFVRGETQYF
once	-	TRBJ1-4	TRBV3-1/TRBV3-2	TGTGCCAGCAGCCGGACAGAGCAGAATGAAAAACTGTTTTTT	CASSRTEQNEKLFF
-	TRBD1	TRBJ1-3	TRBV5-1	TGCGCCAGCAGCTTGGAGGCAGGGGGCTCTTCTGTCTCTGGAAACACCATATATTTT	CASSLEAGGSSVSGNTIYF
-	-	TRBJ2-2	TRBV19	TGTGCCAGTAGTATAGGCGTCTCAGGCGGGGAGCTGTTTTTT	CASSIGVSGGELFF
few	-	TRBJ2-3	TRBV4-1	TGCGCCAGCAGCCAAGGGGACCGGGACTGGTGGACTACGCAGTATTTT	CASSQGDRDWWTTQYF
-	-	TRBJ1-2	TRBV6-5	TGTGCCAGCAGGGTCCTCGGATCGGGAAACTATGGCTACACCTTC	CASRVLGSGNYGYTF
-	-	TRBJ2-6	TRBV28	TGTGCCAGCAGTTCACCCTTGGGGGGTTCTGGGGCCAACGTCCTGACTTTC	CASSSPLGGSGANVLTF
-	-	TRBJ2-7	TRBV3-1/TRBV3-2	TGTGCCAGCAGCCCGGGTGGAAGCGGGGACATCAAGCAGTACTTC	CASSPGGSGDIKQYF
once	TRBD1	TRBJ2-3	TRBV11-1	TGTGCCAGCAGCACCGGGACAGGGACAGATACGCAGTATTTT	CASSTGTGTDTQYF
-	-	TRBJ1-4	TRBV28	TGTGCCAGCAGGCGGGGAAAACTGTTTTTT	CASRRGKLFF
-	TRBD1	TRBJ1-4	TRBV5-1	TGCGCCAGCAGCTTGGCCCCGGGACAGGGGAATGAAAAACTGTTTTTT	CASSLAPGQGNEKLFF
-	TRBD1	TRBJ1-1	TRBV28	TGTGCCAGCAGTTCCCGGACAGGACCGAACACTGAAGCTTTCTTT	CASSSRTGPNTEAFF
-	-	TRBJ2-1	TRBV28	TGTGCCAGCATCTCCGGGGGGGCAGGGGGAGCCTACAATGAGCAGTTCTTC	CASISGGAGGAYNEQFF
-	TRBD1	TRBJ1-1	TRBV3-1/TRBV3-2	TGTGCCAGCAGCCACCGGACAGGGAAGGCTTTCTTT	CASSHRTGKAFF
-	TRBD1	TRBJ2-7	TRBV6-5	TGTGCCAGCGGGGGACAGAGCTCCTACGAGCAGTACTTC	CASGGQSSYEQYF
-	TRBD1	TRBJ1-5	TRBV19	TGTGCCAGTAGTAAGGGGGACAGCGGCAATCAGCCCCAGCATTTT	CASSKGDSGNQPQHF
few	-	TRBJ2-5	TRBV5-4	TGTGCCAGCAGCGCTTCTAGCTTAGAGACCCAGTACTTC	CASSASSLETQYF
-	-	TRBJ1-4	TRBV2	TGTGCCAGCAGCGTCGGGACCTCCCGGGGGGGTGAAAAACTGTTTTTT	CASSVGTSRGGEKLFF
-	TRBD1	TRBJ1-2	TRBV28	TGTGCCAGCAGGAGACAGGGTGGGGCTAACTATGGCTACACCTTC	CASRRQGGANYGYTF
-	-	TRBJ2-4	TRBV6-1	TGTGCCAGCAGTGAGATGTTAGCAAACATTCAGTACTTC	CASSEMLANIQYF
-	-	TRBJ2-7	TRBV19	TGTGCCAGTAGTGGTCACTTCTACGAGCAGTACTTC	CASSGHFYEQYF
few	TRBD2	TRBJ2-1	TRBV18	TGTGCCAGCTCACCCCGCGGGGGAGCGGGGGTTCCTAATGAGCAGTTCTTC	CASSPRGGAGVPNEQFF
-	TRBD2	TRBJ2-1	TRBV7-3	TGTGCCAGCAGCGGACTAGCGGGAGGGCATAATGAGCAGTTCTTC	CASSGLAGGHNEQFF
-	-	TRBJ2-5	TRBV7-3	TGTGCCAGCAGCCCCTTTCAAGCGCTTGGGACCCAGTACTTC	CASSPFQALGTQYF
-	-	TRBJ2-7	TRBV28	TGTGCCAGCAGACCTCCCCGTAGCGGAAGCCTCCGTCATTACGAGCAGTACTTC	CASRPPRSGSLRHYEQYF
-	TRBD1	TRBJ1-6	TRBV14	TGTGCCAGCAGCCAAACAGGGGGCAATTCACCCCTCCACTTT	CASSQTGGNSPLHF
-	-	TRBJ1-3	TRBV4-1	TGCGCCAGCAGTCGTAGGGGCTCTGGAAACACCATATATTTT	CASSRRGSGNTIYF
-	-	TRBJ2-1	TRBV6-1	TGTGCCAGCAGTGGCCAACTAGTCAACTTCGACAATGAGCAGTTCTTC	CASSGQLVNFDNEQFF
-	TRBD1	TRBJ1-5	TRBV6-5	TGTGCCAGCAAGACGGGGACAGGGAATCCTCAGCCCCAGCATTTT	CASKTGTGNPQPQHF
-	-	TRBJ1-2	TRBV13	TGTGCCAGCAGCTCGAATCGGGATAACTATGGCTACACCTTC	CASSSNRDNYGYTF
-	-	TRBJ1-2	TRBV7-6	TGTGCCAGCAGCCCCCGGGTTGGCTACACCTTC	CASSPRVGYTF
many	-	TRBJ1-1	TRBV6-1	TGTGCCAGCAGTGAATCAGGGATCACTGAAGCTTTCTTT	CASSESGITEAFF
-	-	TRBJ2-1	TRBV10-2	TGCGCCAGCAGTGAATCCGCGGGGTATGAGCAGTTCTTC	CASSESAGYEQFF
few	TRBD1	TRBJ1-1	TRBV18	TGTGCCAGCTCACCACTTGGACAGGGTGGAAGCACTGAAGCTTTCTTT	CASSPLGQGGSTEAFF
once	-	TRBJ2-7	TRBV7-2	TGTGCCAGCAGCCCCCCCTCTCCCTCCTACGAGCAGTACTTC	CASSPPSPSYEQYF
-	-	TRBJ1-1	TRBV4-3	TGCGCCAGCAGCCAAGATCTGAACCGGGCACAATCAGGGACTGAAGCTTTCTTT	CASSQDLNRAQSGTEAFF
-	-	TRBJ2-1	TRBV4-3	TGCGCCAGCAGCGCAGGGGCCTACAATGAGCAGTTCTTC	CASSAGAYNEQFF
-	-	TRBJ1-5	TRBV28	TGTGCCAGCAGTTTCCCAGAAAATAGCAATCAGCCCCAGCATTTT	CASSFPENSNQPQHF
-	TRBD2	TRBJ2-1	TRBV3-1/TRBV3-2	TGTGCCAGCCGGGGACTAGCGGGAGAAGGCTTGTTCTTC	CASRGLAGEGLFF
-	TRBD1	TRBJ1-6	TRBV6-5	TGTGCCAGCACGGGACAGCCTATGAGGACCCTCCACTTT	CASTGQPMRTLHF
-	-	TRBJ1-5	TRBV6-5	TGTGCCAGCAGGTATCGGGATCAGCCCCAGCATTTT	CASRYRDQPQHF
-	TRBD1	TRBJ2-7	TRBV15	TGTGCCACCAGCCGACTGACAGGGGTCCTCTCCTACGAGCAGTACTTC	CATSRLTGVLSYEQYF
-	-	TRBJ2-7	TRBV6-1	TGTGCCAGCAGTGATACCGGGACTTACACCTACGAGCAGTACTTC	CASSDTGTYTYEQYF